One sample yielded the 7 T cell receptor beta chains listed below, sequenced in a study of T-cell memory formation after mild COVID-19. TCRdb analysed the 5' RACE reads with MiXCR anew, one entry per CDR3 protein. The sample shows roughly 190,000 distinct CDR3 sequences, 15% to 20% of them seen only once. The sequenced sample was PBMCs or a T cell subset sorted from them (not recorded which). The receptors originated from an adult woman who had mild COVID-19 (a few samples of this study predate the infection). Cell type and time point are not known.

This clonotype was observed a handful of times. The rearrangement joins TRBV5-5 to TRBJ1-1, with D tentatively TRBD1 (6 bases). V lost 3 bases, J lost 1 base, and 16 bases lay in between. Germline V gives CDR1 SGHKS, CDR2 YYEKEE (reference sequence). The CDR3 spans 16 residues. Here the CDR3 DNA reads TGTGCCAGCAGCTCCACCCCTACGACAGGGAACACTGAAGCTTTCTTT. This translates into CASSSTPTTGNTEAFF.

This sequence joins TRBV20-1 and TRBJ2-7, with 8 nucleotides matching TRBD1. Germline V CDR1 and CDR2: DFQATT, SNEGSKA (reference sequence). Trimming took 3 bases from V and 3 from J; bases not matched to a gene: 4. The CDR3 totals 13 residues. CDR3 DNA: TGCAGTGCTAGCGGACAGGGTGGCTACGAGCAGTACTTC. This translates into CSASGQGGYEQYF.

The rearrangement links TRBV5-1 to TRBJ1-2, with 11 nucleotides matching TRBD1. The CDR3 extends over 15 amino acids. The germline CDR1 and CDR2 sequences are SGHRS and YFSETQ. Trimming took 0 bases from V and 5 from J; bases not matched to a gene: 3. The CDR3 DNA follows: TGCGCCAGCAGCTTGGGCGGACAGGGGGCGTATGGCTACACCTTC. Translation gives CASSLGGQGAYGYTF.

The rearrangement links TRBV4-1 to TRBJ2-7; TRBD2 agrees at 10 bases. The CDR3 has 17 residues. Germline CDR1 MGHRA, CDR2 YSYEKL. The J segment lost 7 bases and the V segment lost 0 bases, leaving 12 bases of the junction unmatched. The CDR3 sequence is CASSQDGVAGGAREQYF. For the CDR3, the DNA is TGCGCCAGCAGCCAAGATGGGGTAGCGGGAGGAGCTAGGGAGCAGTACTTC.

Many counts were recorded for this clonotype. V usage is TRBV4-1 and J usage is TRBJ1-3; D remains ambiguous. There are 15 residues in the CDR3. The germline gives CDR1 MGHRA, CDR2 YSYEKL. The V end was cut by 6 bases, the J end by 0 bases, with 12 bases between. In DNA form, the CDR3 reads TGCGCCAGCAGTCTCAGACCCGACTCTGGAAACACCATATATTTT. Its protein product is CASSLRPDSGNTIYF.

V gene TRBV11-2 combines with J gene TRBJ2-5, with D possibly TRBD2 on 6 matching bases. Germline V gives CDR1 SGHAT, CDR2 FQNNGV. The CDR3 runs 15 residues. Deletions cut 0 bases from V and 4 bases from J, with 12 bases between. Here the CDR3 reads CASSLDGAGIETQYF. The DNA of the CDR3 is TGTGCCAGCAGCTTAGATGGGGCGGGGATAGAGACCCAGTACTTC.

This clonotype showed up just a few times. The CDR3 loop reads CASSSGLVTHEQYF. The CDR3 DNA reads TGTGCCAGCAGCTCGGGACTAGTGACCCACGAGCAGTACTTC. This chain links TRBV7-2 with TRBJ2-7; 8 bases fit TRBD2. The CDR3 has 14 residues. The V segment lost 4 bases and the J segment 5 bases; nucleotides outside the gene matches: 7. Germline V gene data show CDR1 as SGHTA and CDR2 as FQGNSA.